Reported below is one T cell receptor beta chain. The sample originates from a study of cytotoxic CD8 clonotypes in ibrutinib-treated CLL. Study-level information: The sample average was 255,043 productive templates and 85,000 to 100,000 productive rearrangements.

Assay used: immunoSEQ multiplex PCR; TCRdb lists only in-frame clones, some missing. The table lists under 300,000 clones, around 77% of them singletons. The sample was PBMCs, taken at disease progression, from a patient treated with ibrutinib. The clonotype was recovered from a human donor with chronic lymphocytic leukemia.

The CDR3 DNA reads TGCGCCAGCAGCCAAGGGTTAGATCCACCGAGGAATTCACCCCTCCACTTT. Residues: CASSQGLDPPRNSPLHF. V is TRBV4-1 and J is TRBJ1-6; no firm D call. The CDR3 runs to 17 residues. The ends were cut back, 1 base at V and 7 bases at J, with 17 bases in the middle. The germline gives CDR1 MGHRA, CDR2 YSYEKL.